This T cell receptor beta chain was recorded in a study of OX40 agonist ivuxolimab in advanced cancers. Across the whole study: Clinicians treated patients with ivuxolimab, an agonistic anti-OX40 (CD134) antibody. Prior anti-PD-1, anti-PD-L1 or anti-CTLA-4 therapy did not bar entry, and more than 35% had some.

Generated by immunoSEQ multiplex PCR, the TCRdb table keeps only in-frame clones and is missing some. The sample includes about 26,000 clones, about 83% of them seen just once. CDR1 LNHDA and CDR2 SQIVND come from the germline V gene (reference sequence). This CDR3 has 20 residues. V was clipped by 0 bases and J by 3 bases; unmatched bases: 9. This chain links TRBV19 with TRBJ2-2; 14 nucleotides agree with TRBD2. This TCR was sampled from an adult with an advanced solid tumor such as melanoma, head and neck, liver or kidney cancer. The source material was CD4+ or CD8+ T cells sorted from blood, sampled in a trial of the OX40 agonist ivuxolimab. This chain's CDR3 is CASSIEGRTSGGRDTGELFF. The CDR3 DNA follows: TGTGCCAGTAGTATAGAGGGACGGACTAGCGGGGGGCGGGACACCGGGGAGCTGTTTTTT.